This T cell receptor (beta chain) was profiled in a study of chemoradiotherapy in HPV16-positive cancers (dated by TCRdb to between 2022 and 2023). Study-wide context: Candidate HPV-specific T-cell clones and common TCR motifs were defined through functional T-cell assays on cells from a couple of HPV16-positive patients. The study asked whether T-cell immunity against the HPV oncoproteins E6 and E7 changes during chemoradiotherapy and whether it affects survival. The candidate HPV-specific TCRs and motifs were subsequently tracked in TCR repertoires obtained from fewer than 95 patients with HPV-related cancers. The research as a whole found: Improved recurrence-free survival in HPV16-positive patients was associated with expansion of HPV-responsive T cells during chemoradiotherapy. Expansion of candidate HPV-specific clones and E7-related TCR motifs was observed in the tumor microenvironment during treatment, whereas no such expansion was observed for non-HPV-specific T cells. The functional definition of HPV-specific T cells was derived from only two HPV16-positive patients, and the survival association was reported for HPV16-positive patients.

The library came from the immunoSEQ multiplex PCR assay. Imported from immuneACCESS, the table was reduced by TCRdb to in-frame sequences with V and J called. These copies leave out some clones; in studies compared against another copy, an unresolved V gene accounts for under half, and the cause of the remainder is not known. This sample has some 4,900 clones in its table, and around 78% of those were observed once. The ten largest clones capture about 15% of the sample. V gives up 3 bases and J gives up 0 bases, and the segment between their germline ends measures 10 bases. Counted from cysteine to phenylalanine, this CDR3 has 15 amino acids. Only CDR3 DNA is held: 45 bases, read in frame from base 1. Via the germline V gene, CDR1 is SGHVS and CDR2 FQNEAQ. Repertoires were sampled repeatedly over the course of chemoradiotherapy, so clonal expansion could be followed in the tumor microenvironment.

A remark on this clone: Its specific antigen is unknown. Per-nucleotide qualities are absent, and no much larger clonotype sits a single base away.

The source was tumor tissue, collected from a patient who underwent chemoradiotherapy. The rearranged segments are TRBV7-8 and TRBJ2-3, with the D assignment possibly TRBD1 or TRBD2, given 5 matching bases for each. The TCR originated in a human donor with HPV-associated anogenital cancer. The CDR3 region: CASSLRGVSTDTQYF. The nucleotide sequence is given as TGTGCCAGCAGCTTGCGAGGGGTTAGCACAGATACGCAGTATTTT.